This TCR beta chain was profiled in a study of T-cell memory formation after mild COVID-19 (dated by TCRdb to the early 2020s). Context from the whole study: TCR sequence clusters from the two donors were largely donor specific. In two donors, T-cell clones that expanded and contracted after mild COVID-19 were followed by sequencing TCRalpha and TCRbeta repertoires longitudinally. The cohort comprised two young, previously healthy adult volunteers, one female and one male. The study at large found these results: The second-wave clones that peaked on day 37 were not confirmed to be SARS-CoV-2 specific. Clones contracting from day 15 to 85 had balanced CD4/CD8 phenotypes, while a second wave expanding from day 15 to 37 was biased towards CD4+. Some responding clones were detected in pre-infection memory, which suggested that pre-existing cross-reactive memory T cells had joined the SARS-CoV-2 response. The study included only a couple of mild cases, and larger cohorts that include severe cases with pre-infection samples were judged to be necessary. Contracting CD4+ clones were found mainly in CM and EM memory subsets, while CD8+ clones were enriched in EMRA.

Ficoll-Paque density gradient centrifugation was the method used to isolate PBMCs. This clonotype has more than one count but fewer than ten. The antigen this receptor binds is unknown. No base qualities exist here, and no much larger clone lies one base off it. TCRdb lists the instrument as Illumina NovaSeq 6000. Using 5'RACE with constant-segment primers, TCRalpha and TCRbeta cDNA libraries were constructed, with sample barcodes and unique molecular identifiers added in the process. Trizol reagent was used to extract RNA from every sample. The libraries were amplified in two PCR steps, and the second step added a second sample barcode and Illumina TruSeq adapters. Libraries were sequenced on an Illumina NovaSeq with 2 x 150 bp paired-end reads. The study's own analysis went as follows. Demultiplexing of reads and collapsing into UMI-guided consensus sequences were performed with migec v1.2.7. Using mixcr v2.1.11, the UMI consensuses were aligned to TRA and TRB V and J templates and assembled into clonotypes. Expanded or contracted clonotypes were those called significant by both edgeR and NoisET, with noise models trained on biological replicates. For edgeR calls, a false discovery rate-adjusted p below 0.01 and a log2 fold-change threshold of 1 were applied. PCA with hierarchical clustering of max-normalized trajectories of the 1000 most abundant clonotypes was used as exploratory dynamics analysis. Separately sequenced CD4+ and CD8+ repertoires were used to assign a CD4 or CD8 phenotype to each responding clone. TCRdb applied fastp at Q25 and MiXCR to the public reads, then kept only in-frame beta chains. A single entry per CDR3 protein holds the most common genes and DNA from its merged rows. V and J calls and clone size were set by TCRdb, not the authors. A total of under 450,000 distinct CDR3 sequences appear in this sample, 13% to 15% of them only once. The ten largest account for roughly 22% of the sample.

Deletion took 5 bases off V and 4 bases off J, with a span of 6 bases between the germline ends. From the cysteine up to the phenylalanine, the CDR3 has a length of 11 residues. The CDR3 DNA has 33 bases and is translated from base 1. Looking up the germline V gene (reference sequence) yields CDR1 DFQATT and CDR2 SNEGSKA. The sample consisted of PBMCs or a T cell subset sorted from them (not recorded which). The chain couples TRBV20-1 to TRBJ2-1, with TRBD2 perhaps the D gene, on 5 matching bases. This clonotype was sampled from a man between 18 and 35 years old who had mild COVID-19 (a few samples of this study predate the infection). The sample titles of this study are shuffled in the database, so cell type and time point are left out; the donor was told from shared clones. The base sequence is TGCAGTGCTGGACTGTACAATGAGCAGTTCTTC. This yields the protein CSAGLYNEQFF.